Below, 24 T cell receptor beta chains from the same sample are listed, as sequenced in a study of blood T cell repertoires in COVID-19. Clones were sequenced by immunoSEQ multiplex PCR, and TCRdb holds only the in-frame ones, with some missing. The table has just under 45,000 clones, around 90% seen once; the top ten hold 20% to 30%. Sequenced material: peripheral blood. These receptors all come from an elderly woman in a cohort sampled during active or convalescent COVID-19.

The genes are TRBV7-4 and TRBJ2-1; tentatively, D is TRBD2 (5 bases). CDR3 length: 15 residues. The germline CDR1 and CDR2 sequences are SGHVT and SQSDAQ. V gave up 1 base and J gave up 4 bases, with 11 bases separating them. Written as DNA, the CDR3 is TGTGCCAGCAGCTTAGTTAGCGTGGTATACAATGAGCAGTTCTTC. This encodes CASSLVSVVYNEQFF.

This chain uses TRBV12-3 or TRBV12-4 with TRBJ1-2, with TRBD1 as a possible D gene (6 bases). CDR3 length: 12 residues. Deletions cut 1 base from V and 6 bases from J, with 6 bases between. CDR3 nucleotides: TGTGCCAGCAGTTTAGGGGGGCATGGCTACACCTTC. Translated, it gives CASSLGGHGYTF.

The rearrangement links TRBV6-2 or TRBV6-3 to TRBJ1-3, with D uncertain. The CDR3 spans 15 residues. CDR1 is MNHEY and CDR2 is SVGEGT in the germline V gene. V shed 2 bases and J shed 3 bases, with 11 bases lying between them. CDR3 sequence reads: CASSYRHFGGNTIYF. The CDR3 DNA reads TGTGCCAGCAGTTACCGACACTTTGGTGGAAACACCATATATTTT.

This chain links TRBV14 with TRBJ2-2, with 9 bases aligning to TRBD1. The CDR3 is made up of 17 amino acids. V dropped 6 bases and J dropped 5; count of bases not matched to a gene: 13. The germline V gene has CDR1 SGHDN and CDR2 FVKESK. The DNA for the CDR3 is TGTGCCAGCAGTCGTACCCCCGGACAGGGGAGGACCGGGGAGCTGTTTTTT. Translating it yields CASSRTPGQGRTGELFF.

V usage is TRBV6-2 or TRBV6-3 and J usage is TRBJ2-1, with 7 bases lining up with TRBD2. The trim removed 0 bases at V and 2 bases at J, leaving 10 bases unmatched. The CDR3 is 18 residues long. Germline V gives CDR1 MNHEY, CDR2 SVGEGT. Here the CDR3 reads CASSYSTRARGAYNEQFF. The CDR3 nucleotides are TGTGCCAGCAGTTACTCTACCAGGGCCCGGGGGGCCTACAATGAGCAGTTCTTC.

This clone is a singleton in its sample. This chain uses TRBV2 with TRBJ2-7; D not certain. V lost 3 bases and J lost 2, with 8 bases in between. Per the germline V gene, CDR1 is SNHLY and CDR2 is FYNNEI. The CDR3 consists of 13 residues. CDR3 loop: CASSDPRTYEQYF. The CDR3 DNA reads as TGTGCCAGCAGTGACCCCAGGACCTACGAGCAGTACTTC.

The chain combines TRBV29-1 with TRBJ1-2, with 8 bases lining up with TRBD1. Germline assignment: CDR1 SQVTM and CDR2 ANQGSEA. CDR3 length: 12 amino acids. J lost 7 bases, V lost 7 bases, and 8 bases had no gene match. The DNA for the CDR3 is TGCAGCGGGGCGGACAGGGCCTTTGGCTACACCTTC. It specifies CSGADRAFGYTF.

J is TRBJ2-7 and V is TRBV7-3, with 8 bases matching TRBD1. Germline values: CDR1 SGHTA, CDR2 FQGTGA. The CDR3 loop spans 15 amino acids. The V and J ends lost 5 bases and 7 bases, in that order; junction bases with no gene match: 13. Here the CDR3 reads CASSPGTGSPGEQYF. The CDR3 DNA follows: TGTGCCAGCAGCCCGGGGACAGGCTCTCCGGGAGAGCAGTACTTC.

This clone was found a few times. The rearrangement joins TRBV7-9 to TRBJ2-7; TRBD1 aligns across 7 bases. CDR3 length: 13 residues. The V and J ends lost 7 bases and 0 bases, in that order; junction bases with no gene match: 3. Germline loops: CDR1 SEHNR, CDR2 FQNEAQ (reference sequence). The CDR3 spells CASTGQSSYEQYF. The CDR3 DNA reads as TGTGCCAGCACGGGACAGAGCTCCTACGAGCAGTACTTC.

This clone has only one observation. The chain has TRBV5-1 and TRBJ2-7; tentative D call: TRBD2 (7 bases). Germline V gives CDR1 SGHRS, CDR2 YFSETQ. CDR3 length equals 15 residues. V lost 6 bases to trimming and J lost 5 bases, with 21 bases between them. The DNA for the CDR3 is TGCGCCAGCACCCCCGGAGGGGGGGCCTTACACGAGCAGTACTTC. Its protein product is CASTPGGGALHEQYF.

The chain couples TRBV5-1 to TRBJ2-1; possible D gene TRBD2, 5 bases. The CDR3 is 14 amino acids. Germline CDR1 is SGHRS and CDR2 is YFSETQ. Trimming left V 0 bases short and J 7 bases short, with 11 bases between. CDR3 region: CASSLVSSPNEQFF. DNA of the CDR3: TGCGCCAGCAGCTTGGTGTCTAGCCCTAATGAGCAGTTCTTC.

The J gene is TRBJ2-7, the V gene TRBV29-1; 11 bases match TRBD1. V lost 4 bases to trimming and J lost 4 bases; unmatched junction nucleotides: 6. Germline values: CDR1 SQVTM, CDR2 ANQGSEA. CDR3 length: 14 amino acids. Here the CDR3 reads CSVAFGQGAYEQYF. The DNA for the CDR3 is TGCAGCGTTGCATTTGGACAGGGGGCGTACGAGCAGTACTTC.

The chain carries TRBV6-1 and TRBJ1-2; 8 bases line up with TRBD1. J gave up 5 bases and V 2 bases, and 7 bases lay outside the gene matches. Germline V gives CDR1 MNHNS, CDR2 SASEGT. The length of the CDR3 is 15 residues. The DNA of the CDR3 is TGTGCCAGCAGTGAACAGGTCCAGGGGGCTTATGGCTACACCTTC. Its translation is CASSEQVQGAYGYTF.

The rearrangement uses TRBV6-5 and TRBJ1-6; no firm D call. In germline, CDR1 is MNHEY, CDR2 SVGAGI. This CDR3 comprises 12 residues. Trimming removed 5 bases from V and 14 bases from J, with 13 bases in between. The CDR3 nucleotides are TGTGCCAGCAGTCGACTGGGTCAAACCCTCCACTTT. Translation: CASSRLGQTLHF.

V is TRBV9 and J is TRBJ1-3; TRBD1 matches 9 bases. The length of the CDR3 is 19 residues. Germline CDR1 and CDR2: SGDLS and YYNGEE. The J segment lost 0 bases and the V segment lost 0 bases, leaving 10 bases of the junction unmatched. CDR3 nucleotide sequence: TGTGCCAGCAGCGTAGCGGGACAGGGACTCCCCCTCTCTGGAAACACCATATATTTT. Translated, it gives CASSVAGQGLPLSGNTIYF. Looking up the rest from reference TRBV9 and TRBJ1-3 gives the full variable domain: DSGVTQTPKHLITATGQRVTLRCSPRSGDLSVYWYQQSLDQGLQFLIQYYNGEERAKGNILERFSAQQFPDLHSELNLSSLELGDSALYFCASSVAGQGLPLSGNTIYFGEGSWLTVV.

The chain has TRBV5-1 and TRBJ2-1, with 12 bases aligning to TRBD2. CDR3 length: 15 amino acids. Trimming cost V 2 bases and J 7 bases; bases outside gene matches: 4. Germline values: CDR1 SGHRS, CDR2 YFSETQ. CDR3 coding DNA: TGCGCCAGCAGCTTTCTAGCGGGAGGGATAAATGAGCAGTTCTTC. It is translated as CASSFLAGGINEQFF. The entire variable domain, with the rest obtained from reference TRBV5-1 and TRBJ2-1, is as follows: KAGVTQTPRYLIKTRGQQVTLSCSPISGHRSVSWYQQTPGQGLQFLFEYFSETQRNKGNFPGRFSGRQFSNSRSEMNVSTLELGDSALYLCASSFLAGGINEQFFGPGTRLTVL.

In this sample, this clone turned up a few times. CDR3 sequence (DNA): TGCGCCAGCAGCCAAGGGGAGTACCAAGAGACCCAGTACTTC. Translated: CASSQGEYQETQYF. This chain uses TRBV4-1 with TRBJ2-5, with D possibly being TRBD2 (5 bases). The CDR3 contains 14 residues. The germline V gene encodes CDR1 MGHRA and CDR2 YSYEKL. Deletions cut 1 base from V and 0 bases from J, with 6 bases between.

The V gene is TRBV5-4, the J gene TRBJ1-1, with D maybe TRBD1 (5 bases). The germline CDR1 and CDR2 sequences are SGHNT and YYREEE (reference sequence). V dropped 4 bases and J dropped 3 bases, with 13 bases sitting between them. CDR3 length equals 14 residues. The CDR3 loop reads CASSGPGGDTEAFF. The CDR3 nucleotides are TGTGCCAGCAGCGGACCGGGAGGGGACACTGAAGCTTTCTTT.

The chain uses TRBV15 and TRBJ1-1; no firm D call. The CDR3 covers 13 residues. From germline, CDR1 is LNHNV and CDR2 YYDKDF (reference sequence). The ends were cut back, 1 base at V and 4 bases at J, with 7 bases in the middle. CDR3 bases: TGTGCCACCAGCAGAGTCCGGGGCACTGAAGCTTTCTTT. Encoded protein: CATSRVRGTEAFF.

The gene calls are TRBV6-5 and TRBJ1-1, with D perhaps TRBD1 (5 bases). Trimming shortened V by 2 bases and J by 8 bases, and 21 bases separated the two germline ends. The CDR3 spans 16 residues. The germline gives CDR1 MNHEY, CDR2 SVGAGI. In nucleotides, the CDR3 is TGTGCCAGCAGTTACCCACCAATACAGGCATTCATAGAAGCTTTCTTT. Protein: CASSYPPIQAFIEAFF.

The chain links TRBV7-2 to TRBJ2-3; 11 bases fit TRBD2. Per the germline V gene, CDR1 is SGHTA and CDR2 is FQGNSA. After removal of 5 bases from V and 1 base from J, the junction contained 2 bases not matched to a gene. The CDR3 is 15 residues long. Here the CDR3 DNA reads TGTGCCAGCAGCCCTAGCGGGAGGCGCACAGATACGCAGTATTTT. This translates into CASSPSGRRTDTQYF.

CDR3 protein: CASSRLAGGVYNEQFF. The CDR3 DNA sequence: TGTGCCAGCAGTAGATTAGCGGGAGGGGTCTACAATGAGCAGTTCTTC. V and J are TRBV6-2 or TRBV6-3 and TRBJ2-1; 11 bases are a match to TRBD2. Germline V lookup: CDR1 MNHEY, CDR2 SVGEGT. This CDR3 is built from 16 residues. The ends lost 5 bases at V and 3 bases at J; junction bases unmatched: 6.

The CDR3 spells CASSLSGGGARGTQYF. DNA of the CDR3: TGTGCCAGCAGTTTATCTGGCGGGGGGGCCCGAGGGACCCAGTACTTC. This chain links TRBV27 with TRBJ2-5; 9 positions agree with TRBD2. With V trimmed by 0 bases and J by 7 bases, 9 bases remained unmatched. CDR3 length equals 16 residues. Germline CDR1 is MNHEY and CDR2 is SMNVEV (reference sequence).

The gene calls are TRBV4-3 and TRBJ1-1; D unresolved. The V end lost 2 bases, the J end lost 1 base, and 11 bases lay between the germline ends. The CDR3 runs 15 residues. Germline CDR1 LGHNA, CDR2 YSLEER. CDR3: CASSQLANSNTEAFF. The CDR3 bases are TGCGCCAGCAGCCAATTGGCCAATTCGAACACTGAAGCTTTCTTT.